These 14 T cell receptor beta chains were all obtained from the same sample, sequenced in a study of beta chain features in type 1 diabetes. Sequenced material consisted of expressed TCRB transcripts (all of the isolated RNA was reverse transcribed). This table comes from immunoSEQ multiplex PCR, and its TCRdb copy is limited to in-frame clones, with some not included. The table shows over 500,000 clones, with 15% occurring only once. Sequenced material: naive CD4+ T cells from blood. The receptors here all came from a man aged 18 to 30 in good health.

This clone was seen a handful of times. The CDR3 nucleotides are TGTGCCAGCAGTTTCCTCTATGGCTACACCTTC. Translation gives CASSFLYGYTF. The chain joins TRBV28 to TRBJ1-2; D is undetermined. CDR1 and CDR2 (germline): MDHEN, SYDVKM. This CDR3 comprises 11 residues. V was pared by 3 bases and J by 4 bases, with 3 bases between.

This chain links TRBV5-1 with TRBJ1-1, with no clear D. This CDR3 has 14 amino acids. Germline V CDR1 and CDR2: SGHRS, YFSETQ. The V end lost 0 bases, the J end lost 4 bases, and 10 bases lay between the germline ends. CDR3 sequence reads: CASSLENPGTEAFF. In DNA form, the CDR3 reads TGCGCCAGCAGCTTGGAAAACCCAGGCACTGAAGCTTTCTTT.

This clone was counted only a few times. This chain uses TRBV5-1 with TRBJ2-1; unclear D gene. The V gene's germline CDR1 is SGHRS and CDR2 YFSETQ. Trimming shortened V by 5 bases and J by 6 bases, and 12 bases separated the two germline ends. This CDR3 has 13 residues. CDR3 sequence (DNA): TGCGCCAGCAGTTCCAGCGACGTCAATGAGCAGTTCTTC. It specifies CASSSSDVNEQFF.

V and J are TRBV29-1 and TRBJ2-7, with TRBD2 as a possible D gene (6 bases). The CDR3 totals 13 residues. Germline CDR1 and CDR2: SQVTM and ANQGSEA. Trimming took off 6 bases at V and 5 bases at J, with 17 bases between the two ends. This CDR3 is CSVEGQGLHEQYF. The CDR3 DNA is TGCAGCGTAGAGGGTCAGGGACTGCACGAGCAGTACTTC.

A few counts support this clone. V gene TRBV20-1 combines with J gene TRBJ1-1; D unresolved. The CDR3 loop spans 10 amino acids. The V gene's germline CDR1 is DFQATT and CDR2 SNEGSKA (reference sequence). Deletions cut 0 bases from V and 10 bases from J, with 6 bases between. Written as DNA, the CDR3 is TGCAGTGCTAGAGATAAGAGAGCTTTCTTT. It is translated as CSARDKRAFF.

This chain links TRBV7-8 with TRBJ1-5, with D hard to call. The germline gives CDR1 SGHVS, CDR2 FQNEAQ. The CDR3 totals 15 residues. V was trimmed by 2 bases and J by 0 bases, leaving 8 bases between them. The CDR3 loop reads CASSLQDYSNQPQHF. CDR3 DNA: TGTGCCAGCAGCTTACAAGACTATAGCAATCAGCCCCAGCATTTT.

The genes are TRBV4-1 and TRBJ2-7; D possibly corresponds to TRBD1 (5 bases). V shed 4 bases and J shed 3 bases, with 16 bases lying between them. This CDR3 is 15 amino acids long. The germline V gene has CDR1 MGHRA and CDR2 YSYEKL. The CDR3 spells CASSLSLTDNYEQYF. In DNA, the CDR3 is TGCGCCAGCAGCCTTTCCCTGACAGATAACTACGAGCAGTACTTC.

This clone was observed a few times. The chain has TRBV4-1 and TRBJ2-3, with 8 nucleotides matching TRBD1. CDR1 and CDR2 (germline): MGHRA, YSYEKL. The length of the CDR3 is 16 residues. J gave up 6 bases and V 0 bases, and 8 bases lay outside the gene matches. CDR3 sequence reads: CASSQEGQVRRDTQYF. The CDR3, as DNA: TGCGCCAGCAGCCAAGAGGGACAGGTCCGGAGGGATACGCAGTATTTT.

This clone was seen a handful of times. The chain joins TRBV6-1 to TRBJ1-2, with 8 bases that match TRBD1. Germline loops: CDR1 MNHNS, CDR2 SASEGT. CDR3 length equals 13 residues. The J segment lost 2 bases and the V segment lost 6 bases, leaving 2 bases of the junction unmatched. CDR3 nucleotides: TGTGCCAGCAGGACAGGGGTAAACTATGGCTACACCTTC. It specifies CASRTGVNYGYTF.

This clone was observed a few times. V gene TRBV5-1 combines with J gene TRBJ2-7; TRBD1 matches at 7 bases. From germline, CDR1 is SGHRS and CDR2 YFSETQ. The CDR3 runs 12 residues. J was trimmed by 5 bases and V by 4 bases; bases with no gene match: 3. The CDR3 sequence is CASSQTGDEQYF. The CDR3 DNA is TGCGCCAGCAGCCAAACAGGGGACGAGCAGTACTTC.

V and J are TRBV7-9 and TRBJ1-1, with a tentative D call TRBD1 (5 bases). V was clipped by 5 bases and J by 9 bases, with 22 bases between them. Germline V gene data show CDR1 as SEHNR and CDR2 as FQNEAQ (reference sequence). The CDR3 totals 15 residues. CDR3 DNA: TGTGCCAGCAGCACTCAGGGAAACCCGCGTATAAAAGCTTTCTTT. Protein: CASSTQGNPRIKAFF.

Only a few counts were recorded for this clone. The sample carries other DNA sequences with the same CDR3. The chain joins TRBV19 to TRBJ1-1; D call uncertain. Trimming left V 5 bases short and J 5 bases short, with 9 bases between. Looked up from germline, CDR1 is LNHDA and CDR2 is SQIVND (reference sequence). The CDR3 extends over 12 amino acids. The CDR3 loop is CASSLRGTEAFF. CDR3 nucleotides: TGTGCCAGTAGTCTGAGAGGGACTGAAGCTTTCTTT.

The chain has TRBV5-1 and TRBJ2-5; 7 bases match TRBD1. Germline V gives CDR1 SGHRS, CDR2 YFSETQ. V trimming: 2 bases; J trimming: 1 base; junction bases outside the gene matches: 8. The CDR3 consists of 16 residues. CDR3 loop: CASSFPGTAFQETQYF. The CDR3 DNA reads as TGCGCCAGCAGCTTTCCCGGGACAGCGTTCCAAGAGACCCAGTACTTC.

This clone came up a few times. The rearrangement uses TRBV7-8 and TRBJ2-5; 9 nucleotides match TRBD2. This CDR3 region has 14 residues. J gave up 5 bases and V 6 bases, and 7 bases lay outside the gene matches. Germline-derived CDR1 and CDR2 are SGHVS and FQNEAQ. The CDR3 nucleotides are TGTGCCAGCAGTTCATTAGCGGGAGCCGAGACCCAGTACTTC. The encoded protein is CASSSLAGAETQYF.